This is a list of T cell receptor beta chains from one sample in a study of shared clonotypes between healthy human individuals. TCRdb's copy holds only in-frame clones and misses some; the assay was immunoSEQ multiplex PCR. The sample has about 2 million clones; over 85% are singletons. Sequences were obtained from naive CD8+ T cells sorted from blood. These receptors were obtained from a man younger than 30 in good health. The CDR3 runs from the conserved cysteine through the conserved F or W. A D gene is named only where the DNA matches it firmly. Clone size, where shown, is once, few, many, or a class for clones that have expanded.

abundance	j_gene	d_gene	len	v_gene	CDR3nt	CDR3aa
once	TRBJ2-7	-	12	TRBV2	TGTGCCAGCAAAGGGAGCTCCTACGAGCAGTACTTC	CASKGSSYEQYF
once	TRBJ2-1	TRBD2	17	TRBV2	TGTGCCAGCATCGGGATTCGGCTAGCGGGGGAATACAATGAGCAGTTCTTC	CASIGIRLAGEYNEQFF
-	TRBJ1-2	-	17	TRBV2	TGTGCCAGCAGTGAAGCCAAGGGTCAGGAGCTAAACTATGGCTACACCTTC	CASSEAKGQELNYGYTF
-	TRBJ1-3	TRBD1	17	TRBV27	TGTGCCAGCAGTTCGATTCATTCCAGGGGGCCGGGAAACACCATATATTTT	CASSSIHSRGPGNTIYF
-	TRBJ2-1	TRBD2	15	TRBV7-9	TGTGCCAGCAGCTTAGCTAGCGGGGTTTTCAATGAGCAGTTCTTC	CASSLASGVFNEQFF
-	TRBJ2-1	-	15	TRBV9	TGTGCCAGCAGCCCATACAGTAGCTCCTACAATGAGCAGTTCTTC	CASSPYSSSYNEQFF
-	TRBJ1-3	-	12	TRBV7-9	TGTGCCAGCAGCTCCCAGGGAAACACCATATATTTT	CASSSQGNTIYF
-	TRBJ2-1	TRBD2	13	TRBV10-1	TGCGCCAGCAGTGAGTTGACTAGCGGTGAGCAGTTCTTC	CASSELTSGEQFF
many	TRBJ1-1	-	14	TRBV30	TGTGCCTGGAGTGTAGAACAGCTGAACACTGAAGCTTTCTTT	CAWSVEQLNTEAFF
once	TRBJ1-5	-	14	TRBV27	TGTGCCAGCAGTTTAATAGGGGTCAATCAGCCCCAGCATTTT	CASSLIGVNQPQHF
-	TRBJ2-7	TRBD2	16	TRBV5-4	TGTGCCAGCAGCTTGAGCGCGATGACTAGCGCCTACGAGCAGTACTTC	CASSLSAMTSAYEQYF
-	TRBJ1-1	TRBD1	14	TRBV27	TGTGCCAGCAGGAGGGGACAGAGGAACACTGAAGCTTTCTTT	CASRRGQRNTEAFF
once	TRBJ1-1	-	14	TRBV7-9	TGTGCCAGCAGCCCGGAGGAAGCCTTTTTTAAAGCTTTCTTT	CASSPEEAFFKAFF
once	TRBJ2-1	TRBD2	15	TRBV27	TGTGCCAGCAGTCTGATAGCGGGGGGGGACAATGAGCAGTTCTTC	CASSLIAGGDNEQFF
-	TRBJ2-1	TRBD2	15	TRBV7-6	TGTGCCAGCAGCAGGACTAGCGGGTCCTACAATGAGCAGTTCTTC	CASSRTSGSYNEQFF
-	TRBJ1-6	TRBD1	15	TRBV6-1	TGTGCCAGCAACTTCTGGGGAGGGGGCGATTCACCCCTCCACTTT	CASNFWGGGDSPLHF
-	TRBJ2-5	TRBD2	18	TRBV9	TGTGCCAGCAGCGTAGGAACTAGCGGGGGGCTGTTCCAAGAGACCCAGTACTTC	CASSVGTSGGLFQETQYF
-	TRBJ2-1	-	13	TRBV19	TGTGCCAGTGGAGCGACTATTTACAATGAGCAGTTCTTC	CASGATIYNEQFF
-	TRBJ1-2	-	14	TRBV25-1	TGTGCCAGCAGTGAATCGAGTGTCAACTATGGCTACACCTTC	CASSESSVNYGYTF
-	TRBJ1-1	TRBD1	15	TRBV4-1	TGCGCCAGCAGCCACCCACAGGGGTTGTACACTGAAGCTTTCTTT	CASSHPQGLYTEAFF
-	TRBJ1-1	-	16	TRBV7-9	TGTGCCAGCAGCTTAATCGGGGAGGGGAAGAACACTGAAGCTTTCTTT	CASSLIGEGKNTEAFF
-	TRBJ2-1	TRBD1	14	TRBV28	TGTGCCAGCACCTGGGGACAGGCGTACAATGAGCAGTTCTTC	CASTWGQAYNEQFF
-	TRBJ1-1	-	13	TRBV6-5	TGTGCCAGCAGTTACTCCGAGGGCGCTGAAGCTTTCTTT	CASSYSEGAEAFF
-	TRBJ1-1	-	14	TRBV6-5	TGTGCCAGCAGTTACCGACAGGTGAACACTGAAGCTTTCTTT	CASSYRQVNTEAFF
once	TRBJ1-1	-	14	TRBV5-6	TGTGCCAGCAGCTTGGAGTACAGGAACACTGAAGCTTTCTTT	CASSLEYRNTEAFF